Listed here are 9 T cell receptor beta chains from one sample, sequenced in a study of patients and donors after allogeneic stem cell transplantation (TCRdb year 2020). Library preparation was by RT-PCR. Sequencing took place on a NextSeq 550. TCRdb trimmed the raw reads at Q25, called clones with MiXCR and kept productive beta chains. Each record represents a unique CDR3 protein, reported with the most common genes and DNA among its rows. This sample comprises about 160,000 distinct CDR3 sequences, roughly 31% of them detected only once. The ten largest clonotypes hold around 3% of the sample. The specimen sequenced was blood, either unsorted or a sorted T cell fraction (not recorded which). The origin of the receptors is a human donor who was either an allogeneic HSCT recipient or a stem cell or donor lymphocyte infusion donor (not recorded which). It is not recorded whose cells these are; they may come from a transplant donor.

The rearrangement uses TRBV10-3 and TRBJ2-3, with D possibly TRBD1 on 6 matching bases. CDR1 ENHRY and CDR2 SYGVKD come from the germline V gene. This CDR3 region has 13 residues. The V end was cut by 8 bases, the J end by 4 bases, with 13 bases between. The CDR3 nucleotides are TGTGCCATCGCGACAGGTTCGGCAGATACGCAGTATTTT. Translated, it gives CAIATGSADTQYF.

The rearrangement links TRBV11-2 to TRBJ2-1, with TRBD2 matching 11 bases. Losses at the gene ends were 6 bases for V and 1 base for J; bases not matched to a gene: 2. Germline lookup yields CDR1 SGHAT and CDR2 FQNNGV. The CDR3 loop spans 15 amino acids. CDR3 loop: CASSLAGGSYNEQFF. The CDR3 DNA follows: TGTGCCAGCAGTCTAGCGGGAGGTTCCTACAATGAGCAGTTCTTC.

The J gene is TRBJ1-1, the V gene TRBV29-1; 7 nucleotides agree with TRBD1. This CDR3 has 11 residues. V lost 6 bases, J lost 11 bases, and 9 bases stayed unmatched. Germline CDR1 is SQVTM and CDR2 is ANQGSEA. In DNA, the CDR3 is TGCAGCGTCCCCGGGACAGAACGGGCTTTCTTT. This translates into CSVPGTERAFF.

The chain uses TRBV29-1 and TRBJ2-7; D is perhaps TRBD2 (6 bases). CDR3 length equals 13 residues. Germline lookup yields CDR1 SQVTM and CDR2 ANQGSEA. V was cut by 4 bases and J by 3 bases, with 13 bases left in between. For the CDR3, the DNA is TGCAGCGTTGTAGGACTATCAAACTACGAGCAGTACTTC. It yields the protein CSVVGLSNYEQYF.

The chain joins TRBV7-2 to TRBJ2-3; 9 nucleotides agree with TRBD1. The CDR3 contains 13 residues. J gave up 3 bases and V 10 bases, and 5 bases lay outside the gene matches. Per germline, CDR1 SGHTA and CDR2 FQGNSA. CDR3 loop: CATTGQGTDTQYF. DNA for the CDR3: TGTGCCACCACGGGACAGGGAACAGATACGCAGTATTTT.

The genes are TRBV28 and TRBJ1-2; a possible D gene is TRBD1 (6 bases). Deletions cut 3 bases from V and 4 bases from J, with 15 bases between. Germline V lookup: CDR1 MDHEN, CDR2 SYDVKM. The CDR3 consists of 15 residues. The CDR3 DNA sequence: TGTGCCAGCAGTTTCCAGGGGATATCGAGCTATGGCTACACCTTC. It codes for CASSFQGISSYGYTF.

The chain combines TRBV6-5 with TRBJ2-5; the D gene could be TRBD1 or TRBD2 (5 bases each). The germline V and J ends were trimmed by 0 bases and 5 bases, with 10 bases remaining between them. Germline CDR1 is MNHEY and CDR2 is SVGAGI. CDR3 size: 14 residues. The DNA for the CDR3 is TGTGCCAGCAGTTACTCGGGACCGGCGGAGACCCAGTACTTC. Its translation: CASSYSGPAETQYF.

This clonotype was detected a few times. J is TRBJ2-2 and V is TRBV4-3; TRBD2 matches 13 bases. V lost 4 bases to trimming and J lost 8 bases; unmatched junction nucleotides: 10. This CDR3 contains 17 residues. Germline loops: CDR1 LGHNA, CDR2 YSLEER. The CDR3 sequence: CASSPFFGLAGVGELFF. Written as DNA, the CDR3 is TGCGCCAGCAGCCCCTTCTTCGGACTAGCGGGGGTTGGGGAGCTGTTTTTT.

Ten or more counts support this clonotype. The chain recombines TRBV7-2 with TRBJ1-5; D remains ambiguous. The V and J ends lost 1 base and 3 bases respectively, with 4 bases between them. This CDR3 spans 13 amino acids. From germline, CDR1 is SGHTA and CDR2 FQGNSA. The CDR3, as DNA: TGTGCCAGCAGCTTAGACCACAATCAGCCCCAGCATTTT. Its translation is CASSLDHNQPQHF.